This T cell receptor beta chain was sequenced in a study of cytomegalovirus exposure and HLA in healthy donors. Findings and caveats of the study: Later work associated 17,000 or so TCR beta sequences with HLA alleles at 0.05 false discovery rate.

Comments on this clone: Its antigen remains unknown.

V lost 4 bases and J lost 0, with 13 bases in between. Germline assignment: CDR1 SGDLS and CDR2 YYNGEE. The CDR3 has 15 residues. PCR was performed using 60 Vbeta and 13 Jbeta primers. Clones were read by immunoSEQ multiplex PCR, and TCRdb kept only the in-frame ones, dropping some. The repertoire holds 200,000 to 250,000 clones, under 80% seen once, with less than 2% in the top ten. The sequence derives from a woman in her thirties in good health and CMV-seronegative. The chain has TRBV9 and TRBJ1-2; D remains unclear. The sample consisted of PBMCs. The CDR3 sequence: CASSPDGASNYGYTF. CDR3 nucleotides: TGTGCCAGCAGCCCCGACGGAGCCTCTAACTATGGCTACACCTTC. The variable domain in full, completed from reference TRBV9 and TRBJ1-2, reads DSGVTQTPKHLITATGQRVTLRCSPRSGDLSVYWYQQSLDQGLQFLIQYYNGEERAKGNILERFSAQQFPDLHSELNLSSLELGDSALYFCASSPDGASNYGYTFGSGTRLTVV.